This TCR beta chain was recorded in a study of CD8+CD57+ T cells in acquired aplastic anemia. At the level of the study: Recorded DNA amounts for sorted CD4+ and CD8+ cells had an average of around 3.5 ug.

Genomic DNA, serving as template, underwent TCR beta VDJ and CDR3 profiling. TCRdb passed the reads through MiXCR, listing each CDR3 protein once. The sample has about 240,000 distinct CDR3 sequences, more than 45% seen once; the top ten hold 7% to 9.5%. Whole-study results and caveats: Overlap between patients and controls comprised roughly 28 CD8+ CDR3 sequences.

Sequencing was done on patients that had shown CD8+CD57+ cell expansion by flow cytometry. Every patient presented with severe acquired aplastic anemia. Blood was sampled before the patients had received any therapy. This clonotype has a count of ten or more. Its antigen is unknown. The sequence derives from a human donor with aplastic anemia. Sample: sorted CD4+, CD8+, or CD8+CD57+ T cells (not recorded which) from PBMCs.

The DNA for the CDR3 is TGTGCCAGTAGTATATTCCTATTCTACGAGCAGTACTTC. It specifies CASSIFLFYEQYF. The chain joins TRBV19 to TRBJ2-7, with D uncertain. V dropped 2 bases and J dropped 3 bases, with 8 bases sitting between them. The CDR3 loop spans 13 amino acids. In germline, CDR1 is LNHDA, CDR2 SQIVND (reference sequence).